This passage covers 32 T cell receptor beta chains from one sample sequenced in a study of Tregs in tolerant kidney transplant recipients. TCRdb keeps only in-frame clones here, not all; method: immunoSEQ multiplex PCR. The table includes around 74,000 clones, more than 95% detected once. Sample: CD4+ T cells from blood, taken before the transplant. These receptors were obtained from a human donor who received a combined kidney and bone marrow transplant.

This clone was seen just once. The chain is built from TRBV19 and TRBJ1-5, with TRBD1 matching 8 bases. The CDR3 is made up of 16 amino acids. CDR1 and CDR2 (germline): LNHDA, SQIVND (reference sequence). The ends lost 5 bases at V and 0 bases at J; junction bases unmatched: 6. The CDR3 spells CASSPTGGISNQPQHF. The CDR3 region has the DNA TGTGCCAGTAGTCCCACAGGGGGGATTAGCAATCAGCCCCAGCATTTT.

This clone was found a few times. The chain carries TRBV14 and TRBJ1-2; D not certain. Per germline, CDR1 SGHDN and CDR2 FVKESK. The CDR3 sequence is 13 residues long. V lost 0 bases, J lost 6 bases, and 8 bases lay in between. The CDR3 protein is CASSQDNGDGYTF. The CDR3 DNA is TGTGCCAGCAGCCAAGATAACGGAGATGGCTACACCTTC.

The chain employs TRBV7-6 and TRBJ2-1, with 13 bases fitting TRBD2. There are 19 residues in the CDR3. Unmatched junction bases numbered 13, after V lost 0 bases and J lost 8 bases. Germline assignment: CDR1 SGHVS and CDR2 FNYEAQ. The CDR3 region is CASSLAPRTSGGRGDEQFF. CDR3 DNA: TGTGCCAGCAGCTTAGCTCCCCGGACTAGCGGGGGTCGGGGGGATGAGCAGTTCTTC.

This chain links TRBV5-8 with TRBJ2-5, with unresolved D. V gave up 0 bases and J gave up 9 bases, with 12 bases separating them. The CDR3 is 13 residues long. Germline CDR1 and CDR2: SGHTS and YDEGEE. Here the CDR3 reads CASSLEPRVAQYF. CDR3 in DNA: TGTGCCAGCAGCTTGGAACCTCGGGTGGCCCAGTACTTC.

This clone occurred once. The V call is TRBV27, the J call TRBJ1-1, with 8 bases identical to TRBD1. Germline-derived CDR1 and CDR2 are MNHEY and SMNVEV (reference sequence). The CDR3 has 14 residues. J gave up 6 bases and V 2 bases, and 5 bases lay outside the gene matches. The CDR3 DNA follows: TGTGCCAGCAGTTTACGGACAGGGATATCTGAAGCTTTCTTT. This translates into CASSLRTGISEAFF.

The chain joins TRBV30 to TRBJ1-6; TRBD1 matches at 8 bases. Germline V gene data show CDR1 as GTSNPN and CDR2 as SVGIG (reference sequence). The CDR3 totals 15 residues. J gave up 9 bases and V 4 bases, and 11 bases lay outside the gene matches. CDR3 sequence: CAWTAGTGYGSPLHF. CDR3 nucleotides: TGTGCCTGGACAGCCGGGACAGGATACGGTTCACCCCTCCACTTT.

The genes are TRBV7-8 and TRBJ2-7; TRBD2 is a possible D gene (5 bases). Per the germline V gene, CDR1 is SGHVS and CDR2 is FQNEAQ. The CDR3 totals 14 residues. V lost 5 bases and J 3 bases, leaving 14 bases between the germline ends. The CDR3 loop reads CASSPIAGGYEQYF. The DNA for the CDR3 is TGTGCCAGCAGCCCCATCGCGGGTGGCTACGAGCAGTACTTC.

The chain combines TRBV29-1 with TRBJ2-7; TRBD1 matches 8 bases. J gave up 0 bases and V 4 bases, and 5 bases lay outside the gene matches. In germline, CDR1 is SQVTM, CDR2 ANQGSEA. CDR3 length: 14 amino acids. The CDR3 nucleotides read TGCAGCGTTGGGGGACAGGTAACCTCCTACGAGCAGTACTTC. Its translation: CSVGGQVTSYEQYF.

The chain uses TRBV4-2 and TRBJ2-7; D perhaps matches TRBD1 (6 bases). The CDR3 is 15 residues long. In germline, CDR1 is LGHNA, CDR2 YNFKEQ. Trimming stripped 2 bases from V and 2 bases from J, with 13 bases between. CDR3 amino acids: CASSQPRGQTYEQYF. The DNA of the CDR3 is TGTGCCAGCAGCCAACCAAGGGGACAAACCTACGAGCAGTACTTC.

The V and J genes are TRBV6-5 and TRBJ2-3, with TRBD1 matching over 7 bases. With 4 bases clipped from V and 3 bases from J, the junction kept 10 bases outside the gene matches. The CDR3 consists of 16 residues. Germline loops: CDR1 MNHEY, CDR2 SVGAGI. CDR3 in amino acids: CASSFPGQVVTDTQYF. The CDR3, as DNA: TGTGCCAGCAGTTTCCCAGGACAGGTAGTAACAGATACGCAGTATTTT.

Here the CDR3 DNA reads TGTGCCAGCAGCCCAGGGAACTATGGCTACACCTTC. Translation: CASSPGNYGYTF. The rearrangement uses TRBV2 and TRBJ1-2, with D perhaps matching TRBD1 (5 bases). The CDR3 contains 12 residues. From germline, CDR1 is SNHLY and CDR2 FYNNEI. The V end was cut by 6 bases, the J end by 2 bases, with 7 bases between.

CDR3 DNA sequence: TGTGCCAGCAGCTTAACAATCGGGACTGTCGCCAATGAGCAGTTCTTC. Its translation: CASSLTIGTVANEQFF. The V call is TRBV7-3, the J call TRBJ2-1, with D possibly TRBD2 on 6 matching bases. The CDR3 is 16 residues long. The germline V gene encodes CDR1 SGHTA and CDR2 FQGTGA. The V end lost 0 bases, the J end lost 6 bases, and 15 bases lay between the germline ends.

Comment on this clone: At one end, the junction sequence differs from germline, possibly due to a read error. This chain joins TRBV6-6 and TRBJ2-7; 7 bases line up with TRBD1. The germline CDR1 and CDR2 sequences are MNHNY and SVGAGI (reference sequence). The CDR3 covers 13 residues. The CDR3 nucleotides are TGTGCCAGCAGCCCGGCTCAGGGGGTACGCGATTTCTTC. Its translation is CASSPAQGVRDFF.

The chain is built from TRBV28 and TRBJ1-4; TRBD1 aligns across 10 bases. This CDR3 spans 14 amino acids. CDR1 and CDR2 from the germline V gene are MDHEN and SYDVKM. The ends lost 5 bases at V and 6 bases at J; junction bases unmatched: 3. The CDR3 DNA reads TGTGCCAGCAGTCCGGGACAGGGGCATGAAAAACTGTTTTTT. Protein: CASSPGQGHEKLFF.

The sample holds one count of this clone. The J gene is TRBJ2-3, the V gene TRBV13; perhaps TRBD2 as D (5 bases). Trimming left V 3 bases short and J 6 bases short, with 10 bases between. The CDR3 runs to 13 residues. Germline CDR1 PRHDT, CDR2 FYEKMQ (reference sequence). Written as DNA, the CDR3 is TGTGCCAGCAGCTTTCGGGGATTGGATACGCAGTATTTT. The encoded protein is CASSFRGLDTQYF.

The V call is TRBV19, the J call TRBJ2-1; TRBD2 matches at 8 bases. From germline, CDR1 is LNHDA and CDR2 SQIVND (reference sequence). Trimming removed 6 bases from V and 7 bases from J; junction bases left unmatched: 14. The CDR3 sequence is 16 residues long. CDR3 loop: CASRTVSGGPGNEQFF. The CDR3 DNA follows: TGTGCCAGTAGGACGGTAAGCGGGGGCCCAGGGAATGAGCAGTTCTTC.

This chain links TRBV11-3 with TRBJ2-1; maybe TRBD2 (6 bases). Per the germline V gene, CDR1 is SGHNT and CDR2 is YENEEA. The length of the CDR3 is 15 residues. V was pared by 1 base and J by 5 bases, with 12 bases between. DNA for the CDR3: TGTGCCAGCAGCTTAGCGGGAGTCTGGAACAATGAGCAGTTCTTC. The encoded protein is CASSLAGVWNNEQFF.

The V and J genes are TRBV6-5 and TRBJ2-5; unclear D gene. The length of the CDR3 is 11 residues. Germline loops: CDR1 MNHEY, CDR2 SVGAGI. The V end was cut by 4 bases, the J end by 5 bases, with 5 bases between. Here the CDR3 DNA reads TGTGCCAGCAGTTTCGGGGAGACCCAGTACTTC. The encoded protein is CASSFGETQYF.

This chain connects TRBV5-6 to TRBJ2-7; TRBD1 agrees at 8 bases. J was trimmed by 4 bases and V by 0 bases; bases with no gene match: 9. The CDR3 is 16 amino acids. The germline gives CDR1 SGHDT, CDR2 YYEEEE. The CDR3 is CASSLVGRGQTYEQYF. For the CDR3, the DNA is TGTGCCAGCAGCTTGGTTGGCAGGGGGCAAACTTACGAGCAGTACTTC.

The V call is TRBV10-3, the J call TRBJ2-7; no definite D call. The CDR3 is 15 residues long. Trimming took off 4 bases at V and 0 bases at J, with 13 bases between the two ends. The germline CDR1 and CDR2 sequences are ENHRY and SYGVKD. The CDR3 protein is CAISGNSLNSYEQYF. The CDR3 region has the DNA TGTGCCATCAGTGGAAACAGTCTTAACTCCTACGAGCAGTACTTC.

The gene calls are TRBV6-5 and TRBJ2-3; a possible D gene is TRBD1 (6 bases). Germline V CDR1 and CDR2: MNHEY, SVGAGI. The CDR3 has 16 residues. V was pared by 2 bases and J by 5 bases, with 17 bases between. The CDR3 here is CASSYPKTGAEDTQYF. The CDR3 DNA reads TGTGCCAGCAGTTACCCGAAGACAGGAGCAGAAGATACGCAGTATTTT.

This clone was found once. V is TRBV7-9 and J is TRBJ2-2, with 9 positions matching TRBD1. J gave up 3 bases and V 5 bases, and 4 bases lay outside the gene matches. The CDR3 sequence is 15 residues long. The V gene's germline CDR1 is SEHNR and CDR2 FQNEAQ (reference sequence). Here the CDR3 DNA reads TGTGCCAGCAGCCGGACAGGGGAGGACACCGGGGAGCTGTTTTTT. The encoded protein is CASSRTGEDTGELFF.

In DNA form, the CDR3 reads TGTGCCAGCAGCCAAGAGTGGCTAGCGGAGGGTGGAGATACGCAGTATTTT. Translated, it gives CASSQEWLAEGGDTQYF. J is TRBJ2-3 and V is TRBV4-2, with 7 bases matching TRBD2. CDR1 LGHNA and CDR2 YNFKEQ come from the germline V gene. Trimming cost V 0 bases and J 5 bases; bases outside gene matches: 11. This CDR3 is 17 amino acids long.

The chain couples TRBV5-1 to TRBJ2-2; maybe TRBD2 (6 bases). This CDR3 has 15 residues. V was clipped by 0 bases and J by 4 bases, with 10 bases between them. Germline CDR1 and CDR2: SGHRS and YFSETQ. The CDR3 DNA sequence: TGCGCCAGCAGCTTGGGCTGGGAGGTCACCGGGGAGCTGTTTTTT. Protein sequence: CASSLGWEVTGELFF.

The J gene is TRBJ2-7, the V gene TRBV7-3, with a weak D call TRBD2 (5 bases). The CDR3 totals 15 residues. V gave up 0 bases and J gave up 1 base, with 10 bases separating them. Germline V gene lookup returns CDR1 SGHTA and CDR2 FQGTGA. The CDR3 region is CASSLTGGGSYEQYF. Here the CDR3 DNA reads TGTGCCAGCAGCTTAACAGGCGGAGGTTCCTACGAGCAGTACTTC.

The rearrangement links TRBV9 to TRBJ1-3, with a possible D match to TRBD1 (6 bases). In germline, CDR1 is SGDLS, CDR2 YYNGEE. The CDR3 has 14 amino acids. Trimming took off 4 bases at V and 2 bases at J, with 10 bases between the two ends. The CDR3 nucleotides are TGTGCCAGCAGCAGGAGACAGGCTGGAAACACCATATATTTT. This encodes CASSRRQAGNTIYF. Using reference TRBV9 and TRBJ1-3 for the parts outside the CDR3, the full variable domain is DSGVTQTPKHLITATGQRVTLRCSPRSGDLSVYWYQQSLDQGLQFLIQYYNGEERAKGNILERFSAQQFPDLHSELNLSSLELGDSALYFCASSRRQAGNTIYFGEGSWLTVV.

The chain couples TRBV19 to TRBJ1-1; D gene ambiguous. This CDR3 contains 16 residues. The germline V and J ends were trimmed by 6 bases and 4 bases, with 21 bases remaining between them. CDR1 and CDR2 from the germline V gene are LNHDA and SQIVND (reference sequence). Here the CDR3 DNA reads TGTGCCAGTAGGACAAACCGGCAGCTTGACGGCACTGAAGCTTTCTTT. This translates into CASRTNRQLDGTEAFF.

The chain employs TRBV19 and TRBJ2-7, with 7 bases aligning to TRBD2. V dropped 5 bases and J dropped 7; count of bases not matched to a gene: 14. The germline V gene has CDR1 LNHDA and CDR2 SQIVND (reference sequence). The CDR3 consists of 15 residues. CDR3 amino acids: CASSYWPRGSQEQYF. As DNA, the CDR3 is TGTGCCAGTAGTTATTGGCCACGCGGGAGTCAAGAGCAGTACTTC.

The chain has TRBV9 and TRBJ2-7; TRBD2 agrees at 8 bases. This CDR3 comprises 14 residues. Per the germline V gene, CDR1 is SGDLS and CDR2 is YYNGEE. V gave up 4 bases and J gave up 8 bases; unmatched junction bases: 11. The CDR3 DNA follows: TGTGCCAGCAGCCCACAGACCGGGGGGGGCCAGCAGTACTTC. It codes for CASSPQTGGGQQYF. Filled out from reference TRBV9 and TRBJ2-7, the complete variable domain reads DSGVTQTPKHLITATGQRVTLRCSPRSGDLSVYWYQQSLDQGLQFLIQYYNGEERAKGNILERFSAQQFPDLHSELNLSSLELGDSALYFCASSPQTGGGQQYFGPGTRLTVT.

This chain joins TRBV4-1 and TRBJ1-1, with TRBD1 matching over 8 bases. The germline CDR1 and CDR2 sequences are MGHRA and YSYEKL. V trimming: 4 bases; J trimming: 5 bases; junction bases outside the gene matches: 9. The CDR3 extends over 15 amino acids. The DNA of the CDR3 is TGCGCCAGCAGCCGAGCCGCAGGGGGCTTTACTGAAGCTTTCTTT. This encodes CASSRAAGGFTEAFF.

The count of this clone is one. The chain recombines TRBV2 with TRBJ1-4; no definite D call. The germline gives CDR1 SNHLY, CDR2 FYNNEI. V was pared by 7 bases and J by 3 bases, with 21 bases between. The CDR3 extends over 17 amino acids. In nucleotides, the CDR3 is TGTGCCAGCAATAGAAGGTCCTCAGGCCCTTCTAATGAAAAACTGTTTTTT. Residues: CASNRRSSGPSNEKLFF. Using reference TRBV2 and TRBJ1-4 for the parts outside the CDR3, the full variable domain is EPEVTQTPSHQVTQMGQEVILRCVPISNHLYFYWYRQILGQKVEFLVSFYNNEISEKSEIFDDQFSVERPDGSNFTLKIRSTKLEDSAMYFCASNRRSSGPSNEKLFFGSGTQLSVL.

The chain carries TRBV29-1 and TRBJ1-2; 9 nucleotides align to TRBD1. The CDR3 extends over 13 amino acids. J gave up 5 bases and V 5 bases, and 6 bases lay outside the gene matches. Germline loops: CDR1 SQVTM, CDR2 ANQGSEA. Here the CDR3 reads CSVSTGGVYGYTF. In DNA form, the CDR3 reads TGCAGCGTTTCCACAGGGGGCGTTTATGGCTACACCTTC.